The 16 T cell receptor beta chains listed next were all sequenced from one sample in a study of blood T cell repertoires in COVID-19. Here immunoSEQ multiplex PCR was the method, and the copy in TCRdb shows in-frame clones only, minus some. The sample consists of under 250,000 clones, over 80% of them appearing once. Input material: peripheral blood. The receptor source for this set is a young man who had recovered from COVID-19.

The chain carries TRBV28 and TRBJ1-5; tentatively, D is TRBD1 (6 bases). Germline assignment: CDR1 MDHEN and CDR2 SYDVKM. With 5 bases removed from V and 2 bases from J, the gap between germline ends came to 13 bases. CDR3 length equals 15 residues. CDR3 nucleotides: TGTGCCAGCAGTCCCAGGGGATGGGGCAATCAGCCCCAGCATTTT. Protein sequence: CASSPRGWGNQPQHF.

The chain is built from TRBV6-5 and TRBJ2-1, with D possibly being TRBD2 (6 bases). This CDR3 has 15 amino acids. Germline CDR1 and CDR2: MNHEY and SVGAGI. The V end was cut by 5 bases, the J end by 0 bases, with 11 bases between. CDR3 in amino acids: CASSRGLSSYNEQFF. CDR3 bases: TGTGCCAGCAGTAGGGGACTCTCCTCCTACAATGAGCAGTTCTTC.

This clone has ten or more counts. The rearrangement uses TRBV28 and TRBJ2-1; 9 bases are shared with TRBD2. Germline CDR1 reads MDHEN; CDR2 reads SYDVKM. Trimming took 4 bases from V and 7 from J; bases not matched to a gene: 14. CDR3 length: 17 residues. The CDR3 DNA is TGTGCCAGCAGTTCCCCCGCGGGGGGGTTCTTAGAGAATGAGCAGTTCTTC. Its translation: CASSSPAGGFLENEQFF.

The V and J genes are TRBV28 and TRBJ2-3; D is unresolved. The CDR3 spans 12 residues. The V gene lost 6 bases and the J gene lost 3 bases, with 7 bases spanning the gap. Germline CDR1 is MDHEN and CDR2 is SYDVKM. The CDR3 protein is CASRPATDTQYF. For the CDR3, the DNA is TGTGCCAGCAGACCTGCGACAGATACGCAGTATTTT.

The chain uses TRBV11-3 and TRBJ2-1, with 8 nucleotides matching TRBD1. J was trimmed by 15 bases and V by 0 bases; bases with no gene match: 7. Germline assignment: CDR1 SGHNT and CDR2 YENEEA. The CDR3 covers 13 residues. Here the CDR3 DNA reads TGTGCCAGCAGCTTAGAGTCCGACAGGGGACGGTTCTTC. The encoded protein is CASSLESDRGRFF.

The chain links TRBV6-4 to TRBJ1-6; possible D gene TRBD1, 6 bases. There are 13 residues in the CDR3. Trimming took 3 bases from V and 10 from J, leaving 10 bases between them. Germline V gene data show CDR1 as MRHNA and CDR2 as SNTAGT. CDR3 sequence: CASSERQESPLHF. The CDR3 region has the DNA TGTGCCAGCAGTGAGAGACAGGAATCACCCCTCCACTTT.

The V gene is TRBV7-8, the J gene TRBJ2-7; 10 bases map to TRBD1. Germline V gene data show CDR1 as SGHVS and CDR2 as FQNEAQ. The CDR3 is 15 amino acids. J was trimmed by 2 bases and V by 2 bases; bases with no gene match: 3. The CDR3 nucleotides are TGTGCCAGCAGCTTAACCGGGACAGGGGCCTACGAGCAGTACTTC. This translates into CASSLTGTGAYEQYF.

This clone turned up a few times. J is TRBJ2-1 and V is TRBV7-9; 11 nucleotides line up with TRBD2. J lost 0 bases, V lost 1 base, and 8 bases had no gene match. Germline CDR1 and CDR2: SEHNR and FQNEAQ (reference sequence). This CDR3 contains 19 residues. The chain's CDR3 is CASSLGGLAGGSSYNEQFF. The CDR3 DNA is TGTGCCAGCAGCTTAGGTGGGCTAGCGGGGGGATCCTCCTACAATGAGCAGTTCTTC.

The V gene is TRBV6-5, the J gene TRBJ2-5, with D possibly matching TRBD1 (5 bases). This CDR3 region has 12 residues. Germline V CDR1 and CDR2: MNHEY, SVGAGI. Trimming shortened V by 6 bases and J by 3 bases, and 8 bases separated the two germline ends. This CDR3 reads CASSPTEETQYF. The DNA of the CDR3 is TGTGCCAGCAGCCCGACAGAAGAGACCCAGTACTTC.

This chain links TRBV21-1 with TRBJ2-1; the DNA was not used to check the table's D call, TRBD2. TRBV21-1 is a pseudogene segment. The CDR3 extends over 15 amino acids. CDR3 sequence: CATSLLAPSYNEQFF. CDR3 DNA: TGTGCCACTTCTTTACTAGCGCCCTCCTACAATGAGCAGTTCTTC.

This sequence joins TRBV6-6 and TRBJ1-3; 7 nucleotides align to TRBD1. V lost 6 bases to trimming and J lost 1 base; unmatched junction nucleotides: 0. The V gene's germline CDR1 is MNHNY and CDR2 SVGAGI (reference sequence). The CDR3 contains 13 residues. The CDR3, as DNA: TGTGCCAGCAGGGACAGGTCTGGAAACACCATATATTTT. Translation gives CASRDRSGNTIYF.

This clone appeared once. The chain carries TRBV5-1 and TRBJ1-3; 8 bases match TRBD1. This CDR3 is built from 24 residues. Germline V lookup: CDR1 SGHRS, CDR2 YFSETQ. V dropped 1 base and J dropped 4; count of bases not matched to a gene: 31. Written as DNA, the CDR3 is TGCGCCAGCAGCTTGTACGCCGGACCCCTATCTCTAAGGACAGGGTCAGGTCGGGGAAACACCATATATTTT. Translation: CASSLYAGPLSLRTGSGRGNTIYF.

CDR3 in amino acids: CASTGQGAGGYTF. CDR3 sequence (DNA): TGTGCCAGCACCGGACAGGGGGCAGGTGGCTACACCTTC. The chain joins TRBV2 to TRBJ1-2, with TRBD1 matching over 11 bases. Germline CDR1 SNHLY, CDR2 FYNNEI. V lost 7 bases, J lost 7 bases, and 5 bases stayed unmatched. There are 13 residues in the CDR3.

The CDR3 DNA is TGTGCCAGCAGTGACTCGCCGAGGGGGCGCACCGGGGAGCTGTTTTTT. Its translation is CASSDSPRGRTGELFF. The chain employs TRBV6-4 and TRBJ2-2; 7 nucleotides align to TRBD1. The CDR3 sequence is 16 residues long. The V gene end was trimmed by 0 bases and the J gene end by 4 bases; junction bases not matched to a gene: 5. Germline CDR1 and CDR2: MRHNA and SNTAGT.

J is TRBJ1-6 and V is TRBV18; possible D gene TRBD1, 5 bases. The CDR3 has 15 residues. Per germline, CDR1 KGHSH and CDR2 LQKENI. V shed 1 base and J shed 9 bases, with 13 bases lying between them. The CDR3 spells CASSPQGRVGSPLHF. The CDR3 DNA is TGTGCCAGCTCACCACAAGGCAGGGTTGGTTCACCCCTCCACTTT.

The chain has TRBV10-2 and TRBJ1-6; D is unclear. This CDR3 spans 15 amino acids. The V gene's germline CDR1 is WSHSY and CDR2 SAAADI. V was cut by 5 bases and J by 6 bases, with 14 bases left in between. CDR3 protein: CASSLTTSRNSPLHF. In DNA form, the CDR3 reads TGCGCCAGCAGTCTCACAACCAGTCGTAATTCACCCCTCCACTTT.